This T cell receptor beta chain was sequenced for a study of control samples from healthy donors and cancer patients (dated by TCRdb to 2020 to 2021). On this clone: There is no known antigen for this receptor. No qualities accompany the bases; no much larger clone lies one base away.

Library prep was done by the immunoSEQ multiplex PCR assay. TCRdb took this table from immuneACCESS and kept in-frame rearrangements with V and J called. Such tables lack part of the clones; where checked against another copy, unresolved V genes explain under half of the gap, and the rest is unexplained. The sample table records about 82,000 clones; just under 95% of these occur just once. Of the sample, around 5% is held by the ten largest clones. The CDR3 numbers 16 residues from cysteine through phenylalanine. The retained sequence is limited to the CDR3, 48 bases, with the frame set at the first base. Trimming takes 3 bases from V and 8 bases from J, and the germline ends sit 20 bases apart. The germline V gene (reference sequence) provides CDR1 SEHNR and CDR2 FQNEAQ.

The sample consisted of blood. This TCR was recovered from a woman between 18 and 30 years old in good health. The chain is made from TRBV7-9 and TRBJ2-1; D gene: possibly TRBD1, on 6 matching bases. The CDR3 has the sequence CASSFANLTQGDEQFF. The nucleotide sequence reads TGTGCCAGCAGCTTCGCCAACCTAACACAGGGAGATGAGCAGTTCTTC.